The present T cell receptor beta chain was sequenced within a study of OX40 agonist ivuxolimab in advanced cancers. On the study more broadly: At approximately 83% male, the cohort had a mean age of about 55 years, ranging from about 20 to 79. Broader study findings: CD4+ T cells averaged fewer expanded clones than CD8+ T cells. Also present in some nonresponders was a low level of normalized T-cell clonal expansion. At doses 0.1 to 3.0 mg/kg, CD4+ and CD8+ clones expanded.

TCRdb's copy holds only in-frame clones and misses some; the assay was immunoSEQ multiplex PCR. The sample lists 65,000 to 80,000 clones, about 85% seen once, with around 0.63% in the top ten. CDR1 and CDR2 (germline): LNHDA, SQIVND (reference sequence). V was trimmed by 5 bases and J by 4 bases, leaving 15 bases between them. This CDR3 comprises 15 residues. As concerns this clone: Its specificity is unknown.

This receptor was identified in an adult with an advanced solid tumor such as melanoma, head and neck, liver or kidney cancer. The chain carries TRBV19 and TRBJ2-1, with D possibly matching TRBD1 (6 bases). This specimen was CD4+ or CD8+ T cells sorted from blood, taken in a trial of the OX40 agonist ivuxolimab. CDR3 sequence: CASSVQTGPYNEQFF. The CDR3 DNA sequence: TGTGCCAGTAGTGTCCAGACAGGACCGTACAATGAGCAGTTCTTC. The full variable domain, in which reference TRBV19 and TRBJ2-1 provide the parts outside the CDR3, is DGGITQSPKYLFRKEGQNVTLSCEQNLNHDAMYWYRQDPGQGLRLIYYSQIVNDFQKGDIAEGYSVSREKKESFPLTVTSAQKNPTAFYLCASSVQTGPYNEQFFGPGTRLTVL.